This TCR beta chain was captured in a study of siplizumab effects on memory and regulatory T cells. Whole-study context: The pairing of mixed lymphocyte reactions set siplizumab at around 0.99 ug/mL against the absence of drug. Study outcomes and limitations: Sequences below about 10^-5 frequency were poorly captured, limiting mapping of alloreactive clones. Memory T cells appeared less diverse than naive cells, which seemed to contribute substantially to alloresponse.

Profiled with immunoSEQ multiplex PCR; TCRdb holds only in-frame clones, not every one. The table includes over 12,000 clones, 49% detected once. Note on this clone: The antigen remains undetermined.

Cells from the mixed lymphocyte reaction were cocultured for six to seven days at 37°C. The receptor was isolated from a human donor in good health; the cells came from an allogeneic mixed lymphocyte reaction. Input material: CFSE-low (dividing) CD4+ T cells sorted from an allogeneic mixed lymphocyte reaction.

Here the CDR3 DNA reads TGTGCCATCAGACTGACAGGGGGCACTGAAGCTTTCTTT. It yields the protein CAIRLTGGTEAFF. J is TRBJ1-1 and V is TRBV10-3; 9 bases fit TRBD1. Trimming took 6 bases from V and 4 from J; bases not matched to a gene: 3. Germline assignment: CDR1 ENHRY and CDR2 SYGVKD. The CDR3 runs to 13 residues.